What follows are 15 T cell receptor beta chains derived from one specimen sequenced in a study of cytomegalovirus exposure and HLA in healthy donors. The table came from immunoSEQ multiplex PCR; TCRdb's copy has only in-frame clones and leaves some out. The sample lists roughly 120,000 clones, approximately 89% seen once, with under 2% in the top ten. Specimen: PBMCs. The origin of the receptors is a young woman in good health and CMV-seronegative.

This clone has a single count. The genes are TRBV19 and TRBJ1-5; D is ambiguous. The CDR3 has 15 amino acids. V lost 5 bases and J lost 11, with 22 bases in between. CDR1 is LNHDA and CDR2 is SQIVND in the germline V gene (reference sequence). The chain's CDR3 is CASSLPGPMAGSQHF. The CDR3 DNA is TGTGCCAGTAGTCTCCCAGGACCAATGGCGGGGTCCCAGCATTTT.

V is TRBV7-9 and J is TRBJ2-3; D ambiguous. Germline CDR1 SEHNR, CDR2 FQNEAQ (reference sequence). This CDR3 is 13 amino acids long. V lost 3 bases, J lost 2 bases, and 6 bases lay in between. CDR3 DNA sequence: TGTGCCAGCAGCTTCTCTAACACAGATACGCAGTATTTT. Amino acids: CASSFSNTDTQYF.

This chain joins TRBV30 and TRBJ2-2, with 10 bases aligning to TRBD2. J was trimmed by 4 bases and V by 5 bases; bases with no gene match: 4. In germline, CDR1 is GTSNPN, CDR2 SVGIG (reference sequence). The CDR3 is 14 amino acids. Written as DNA, the CDR3 is TGTGCCTGGGCTAGCGGGGGAGCCACCGGGGAGCTGTTTTTT. This encodes CAWASGGATGELFF. The entire variable domain, with the rest obtained from reference TRBV30 and TRBJ2-2, is as follows: SQTIHQWPATLVQPVGSPLSLECTVEGTSNPNLYWYRQAAGRGLQLLFYSVGIGQISSEVPQNLSASRPQDRQFILSSKKLLLSDSGFYLCAWASGGATGELFFGEGSRLTVL.

V is TRBV5-1 and J is TRBJ1-4; TRBD1 agrees at 8 bases. This CDR3 is built from 16 residues. Trimming took 4 bases from V and 5 from J; bases not matched to a gene: 10. The germline V gene has CDR1 SGHRS and CDR2 YFSETQ. CDR3 DNA: TGCGCCAGCAGCCCTATCCCCGGGACAGGCAATGAAAAACTGTTTTTT. It specifies CASSPIPGTGNEKLFF.

The J gene is TRBJ1-2, the V gene TRBV6-5; 8 bases match TRBD1. This CDR3 has 14 residues. From germline, CDR1 is MNHEY and CDR2 SVGAGI. J lost 4 bases, V lost 5 bases, and 6 bases had no gene match. CDR3 nucleotide sequence: TGTGCCAGCAGTCGCCGGGACAGGAGCTATGGCTACACCTTC. It yields the protein CASSRRDRSYGYTF.

This clone was observed a single time. The chain has TRBV27 and TRBJ2-7; weak D call: TRBD1 (6 bases). This CDR3 has 13 amino acids. V dropped 8 bases and J dropped 2 bases, with 13 bases sitting between them. Germline V gene lookup returns CDR1 MNHEY and CDR2 SMNVEV (reference sequence). The CDR3: CASSNAGAYEQYF. DNA of the CDR3: TGTGCCAGCTCTAACGCAGGGGCCTACGAGCAGTACTTC.

The gene calls are TRBV4-1 and TRBJ1-1; D possibly corresponds to TRBD1 (5 bases). The length of the CDR3 is 14 residues. Trimming removed 4 bases from V and 1 base from J, with 10 bases in between. CDR1 and CDR2 from the germline V gene are MGHRA and YSYEKL. The DNA for the CDR3 is TGCGCCAGCAGCCGGAGGGACGCGAACACTGAAGCTTTCTTT. It codes for CASSRRDANTEAFF.

The rearrangement joins TRBV18 to TRBJ1-2; a possible D gene is TRBD1 (5 bases). This CDR3 spans 12 amino acids. CDR1 KGHSH and CDR2 LQKENI come from the germline V gene. Trimming cost V 5 bases and J 4 bases, with 8 bases left between them. In DNA, the CDR3 is TGTGCCAGCTCAGGGGGGACCTATGGCTACACCTTC. Protein: CASSGGTYGYTF.

This chain links TRBV6-4 with TRBJ2-1, with a possible D match to TRBD1 (5 bases). The V gene lost 2 bases and the J gene lost 6 bases, with 8 bases spanning the gap. This CDR3 has 13 amino acids. CDR1 and CDR2 (germline): MRHNA, SNTAGT. CDR3 DNA: TGTGCCAGCAGTGACGACAGTCTCAATGAGCAGTTCTTC. Residues: CASSDDSLNEQFF.

This chain uses TRBV9 with TRBJ2-7, with D perhaps matching TRBD2 (6 bases). Trimming left V 0 bases short and J 9 bases short, with 16 bases between. The CDR3 extends over 14 amino acids. Germline loops: CDR1 SGDLS, CDR2 YYNGEE. In nucleotides, the CDR3 is TGTGCCAGCAGCGTAGGCCCTGACCAGGGAGGGCAGTACTTC. Translating it yields CASSVGPDQGGQYF.

The chain links TRBV30 to TRBJ2-7; D is unclear. V lost 5 bases to trimming and J lost 2 bases, with 13 bases between them. The germline CDR1 and CDR2 sequences are GTSNPN and SVGIG (reference sequence). CDR3 length: 13 amino acids. In nucleotides, the CDR3 is TGTGCCTGGCGCCTAGGCCCCGCCTACGAGCAGTACTTC. The encoded protein is CAWRLGPAYEQYF.

The chain carries TRBV13 and TRBJ1-1; maybe TRBD1 (5 bases). This CDR3 region has 16 residues. Germline CDR1 PRHDT, CDR2 FYEKMQ (reference sequence). Trimming removed 6 bases at V and 3 bases at J, with 20 bases between. The CDR3 loop is CASRPHHSGGYTEAFF. CDR3 nucleotides: TGTGCCAGCAGGCCACACCACTCGGGGGGATACACTGAAGCTTTCTTT.

The chain links TRBV6-5 to TRBJ2-1; the D gene is possibly TRBD2 (6 bases). The CDR3 extends over 15 amino acids. Germline V lookup: CDR1 MNHEY, CDR2 SVGAGI. Trimming shortened V by 0 bases and J by 5 bases, and 11 bases separated the two germline ends. This CDR3 is CASSYSRGDHNEQFF. The DNA of the CDR3 is TGTGCCAGCAGTTACTCTCGCGGGGACCACAATGAGCAGTTCTTC.

The chain recombines TRBV19 with TRBJ1-2; D not certain. V was shortened by 6 bases and J by 1 base, with 15 bases between the two germline ends. This CDR3 spans 15 amino acids. Germline loops: CDR1 LNHDA, CDR2 SQIVND (reference sequence). CDR3 loop: CASSSRQDYNYGYTF. The CDR3 region has the DNA TGTGCCAGTAGCAGTCGTCAGGACTATAACTATGGCTACACCTTC.

The rearrangement uses TRBV18 and TRBJ2-1, with D tentatively TRBD1 (5 bases). Between the trimmed V and J ends, which lost 4 bases and 5 bases, there was a span of 18 bases. The CDR3 is 16 amino acids. Germline CDR1 and CDR2: KGHSH and LQKENI. CDR3 region: CASSLNLRQFDNEQFF. The CDR3 coding sequence is TGTGCCAGCTCACTTAACCTCCGACAGTTCGACAATGAGCAGTTCTTC. The complete variable domain, with remaining parts taken from reference TRBV18 and TRBJ2-1, reads NAGVMQNPRHLVRRRGQEARLRCSPMKGHSHVYWYRQLPEEGLKFMVYLQKENIIDESGMPKERFSAEFPKEGPSILRIQQVVRGDSAAYFCASSLNLRQFDNEQFFGPGTRLTVL.